The source of this TCR beta chain is a study of blood T cell repertoires in COVID-19. For the study at large: Nucleic acid was either cDNA or gDNA, and it came from T cells, B-cell-depleted T cells, or PBMCs.

CDR1 is SGHDN, CDR2 FVKESK, per germline. The V end was cut by 4 bases, the J end by 4 bases, with 10 bases between. This CDR3 region has 13 residues. In the authors' methods: Reference gene primer amplification yielded estimated nucleated cell counts. Here immunoSEQ multiplex PCR was the method, and the copy in TCRdb shows in-frame clones only, minus some. V and J calls and clone size are as listed in that table; D and trimming were resolved from the DNA. This repertoire shows 250,000 or so clones, roughly 84% found once; its top ten account for roughly 1.4%. This sequence originates from a woman aged 40 to 50 who had recovered from COVID-19. Sample: peripheral blood. J is TRBJ1-2 and V is TRBV14; tentative D call: TRBD1 (6 bases). The CDR3 bases are TGTGCCAGCAGCCTAACAGGGACCTATGGCTACACCTTC. As protein: CASSLTGTYGYTF.